This T cell receptor beta chain is from a study of T-cell reconstitution after alpha-beta-depleted transplantation in children. Study observations and caveats: It was surviving recipient T cells and thymic progenitors that gave some patients high TCRbeta diversity at day 60. Two months or so post-transplant, alpha-beta T cells reportedly derived from several hundred expanded graft clones. T-cell counts and diversity were attributed mostly to newly produced T cells one year after transplant.

The CDR3 is 15 amino acids. Germline V gene lookup returns CDR1 DFQATT and CDR2 SNEGSKA (reference sequence). V lost 3 bases and J lost 7; bases outside the gene matches: 10. This clonotype was seen repeatedly, ten times or more. What it binds is not known. Unique molecular identifiers featured in how the TCRbeta library was prepared. From the PCR reads, TCRdb called clonotypes with MiXCR, one entry per CDR3 protein. In the table there are 540,000 or so distinct CDR3 sequences, about 21% of which are singletons. The chain recombines TRBV20-1 with TRBJ1-5; the match to TRBD1 covers 9 bases. Sequencing used PBMCs, mostly from graft donor cells, obtained 360 days after TCRalphabeta/CD19-depleted stem cell transplant. The sequence was obtained from a boy younger than two who had a stem cell transplant for acute myeloid leukemia, so the T cells may come from the graft donor. CDR3: CSASRVDRGIQPQHF. CDR3 DNA sequence: TGCAGTGCTAGTAGGGTGGACAGGGGAATCCAGCCCCAGCATTTT.